The sequence of this TCR beta chain was determined in a study of Ad26.COV2.S vaccination and SARS-CoV-2 variants. Indicated treatment: some 20 received Ad26.COV2.S at low or high dose, single or two shots; five or six received placebo; per-sample allocation not given. Sampling was done on day 63 after the first vaccine or placebo injection. CDR3 length: 15 residues. Trimming cost V 6 bases and J 4 bases; bases outside gene matches: 8. CDR1 and CDR2 (germline): LNHDA, SQIVND (reference sequence). The data were produced by immunoSEQ multiplex PCR, yet TCRdb's version contains in-frame clones alone and is incomplete. The profile covers about 480,000 clones, with roughly 85% appearing a single time and 9.5% to 15% taken by the ten largest.

The TCR was taken from a person between 18 and 60 years old who received the Ad26.COV2.S COVID-19 vaccine or a placebo. The sequenced sample was peripheral blood, obtained in a trial of Ad26.COV2.S vaccine versus placebo. V gene TRBV19 combines with J gene TRBJ2-3; 9 bases are a match to TRBD1. CDR3 sequence: CASRITGGRSDTQYF. As DNA, the CDR3 is TGTGCCAGTAGGATTACAGGGGGCAGGTCAGATACGCAGTATTTT.